This paragraph covers one T cell receptor (beta chain) sequence. The sample belongs to a study of blood T cell repertoires in COVID-19. Overall study: Samples came from the United States, Italy and Spain, spanning acute and convalescent COVID-19. Nucleic acid was either cDNA or gDNA, and it came from T cells, B-cell-depleted T cells, or PBMCs.

Produced via immunoSEQ multiplex PCR; TCRdb's table is partial and in-frame only. The sample includes approximately 360,000 clones, roughly four fifths seen only once; the top ten take about 4.9%. Germline assignment: CDR1 SGDLS and CDR2 YYNGEE. The V segment lost 0 bases and the J segment 7 bases; nucleotides outside the gene matches: 12. The CDR3 length is 16 residues. Participant reports of clinical history set cohort assignment. The clonotype was recovered from a woman aged 45-65 years who had recovered from COVID-19. The genes are TRBV9 and TRBJ1-2; 7 bases line up with TRBD1. The sample was PBMCs or T cells enriched from blood (not recorded which). CDR3 DNA: TGTGCCAGCAGCGTAGGCTCCGGCACAGGGGTTGGTGGCTACACCTTC. Its protein product is CASSVGSGTGVGGYTF.